The 31 T cell receptor beta chains reported below all come from one sample, sequenced in a study of blood T cell repertoires in COVID-19. TCRdb keeps only in-frame clones here, not all; method: immunoSEQ multiplex PCR. Here the sample spans around 100,000 clones, roughly 89% being singletons. Sequencing was done on a sample of peripheral blood. The receptors shown here come from a human donor in a cohort sampled during active COVID-19.

The rearrangement joins TRBV7-8 to TRBJ2-7, with 8 positions matching TRBD1. The CDR3 totals 18 residues. The V and J ends lost 1 base and 2 bases, in that order; junction bases with no gene match: 13. Per the germline V gene, CDR1 is SGHVS and CDR2 is FQNEAQ. For the CDR3, the DNA is TGTGCCAGCAGCTTAGTGTCGGGGACAGGAGTACTTACCTACGAGCAGTACTTC. Translated: CASSLVSGTGVLTYEQYF. The full variable domain, with the rest looked up from reference TRBV7-8 and TRBJ2-7, is GAGVSQSPRYKVAKRGQDVALRCDPISGHVSLFWYQQALGQGPEFLTYFQNEAQLDKSGLPSDRFFAERPEGSVSTLKIQRTQQEDSAVYLCASSLVSGTGVLTYEQYFGPGTRLTVT.

The V gene is TRBV6-1, the J gene TRBJ2-5; a weak D match, TRBD1 (5 bases). Trimming took 3 bases from V and 4 from J, leaving 21 bases between them. CDR1 and CDR2 (germline): MNHNS, SASEGT. The CDR3 runs to 17 residues. DNA of the CDR3: TGTGCCAGCAGTGAGGCAGTAACAGGCTGGGGTGGAGAGACCCAGTACTTC. Protein product: CASSEAVTGWGGETQYF.

This clone was counted a few times. The V call is TRBV7-9, the J call TRBJ2-4, with 9 bases identical to TRBD1. CDR3 length: 14 amino acids. Germline V CDR1 and CDR2: SEHNR, FQNEAQ (reference sequence). Losses at the gene ends were 1 base for V and 9 bases for J; bases not matched to a gene: 4. CDR3 loop: CASSLEGTGTIQYF. DNA for the CDR3: TGTGCCAGCAGCTTAGAAGGGACAGGGACCATTCAGTACTTC.

The chain uses TRBV18 and TRBJ1-1, with 9 bases identical to TRBD1. The CDR3 runs to 14 residues. V was clipped by 2 bases and J by 7 bases; unmatched bases: 5. Germline lookup yields CDR1 KGHSH and CDR2 LQKENI. CDR3 coding DNA: TGTGCCAGCTCACCAGGGACAGGGAGCAGTGAAGCTTTCTTT. Translation: CASSPGTGSSEAFF.

V is TRBV7-3 and J is TRBJ2-1; 8 nucleotides line up with TRBD1. V shed 5 bases and J 10 bases; nucleotides not matched to a gene: 7. The CDR3 is 13 residues long. Germline assignment: CDR1 SGHTA and CDR2 FQGTGA. This chain's CDR3 is CASSPGQGDEQFF. The CDR3 DNA reads as TGTGCCAGCAGCCCTGGACAGGGTGACGAGCAGTTCTTC.

This chain connects TRBV19 to TRBJ1-2, with 9 positions matching TRBD1. The J segment lost 8 bases and the V segment lost 6 bases, leaving 13 bases of the junction unmatched. Germline V lookup: CDR1 LNHDA, CDR2 SQIVND (reference sequence). The CDR3 has 15 residues. This CDR3 is CASSSQGQGSGGYTF. As DNA, the CDR3 is TGTGCCAGTAGCTCCCAGGGACAGGGTAGTGGGGGCTACACCTTC.

The chain couples TRBV19 to TRBJ1-1; tentatively, D is TRBD1 (6 bases). V lost 5 bases, J lost 4 bases, and 17 bases lay in between. CDR1 and CDR2 from the germline V gene are LNHDA and SQIVND (reference sequence). The CDR3 totals 15 residues. The CDR3 region has the DNA TGTGCCAGTAGTCCCCAGGGGTTTCGGCTCACTGAAGCTTTCTTT. It translates to CASSPQGFRLTEAFF.

The V call is TRBV7-3, the J call TRBJ1-3; 8 bases fit TRBD1. Germline assignment: CDR1 SGHTA and CDR2 FQGTGA. This CDR3 contains 15 residues. V shed 5 bases and J 11 bases; nucleotides not matched to a gene: 14. The CDR3 DNA is TGTGCCAGCAGCCCGTTCCCCGGGACAGGCTTGGCCATATATTTT. Its translation: CASSPFPGTGLAIYF.

This chain connects TRBV2 to TRBJ1-5; 7 nucleotides line up with TRBD1. From germline, CDR1 is SNHLY and CDR2 FYNNEI. The CDR3 runs 14 residues. With 5 bases clipped from V and 1 base from J, the junction kept 2 bases outside the gene matches. The CDR3 reads CASSLQGSNQPQHF. The CDR3 bases are TGTGCCAGCAGTCTACAGGGGAGCAATCAGCCCCAGCATTTT. The full variable domain, rest sourced from reference TRBV2 and TRBJ1-5, is EPEVTQTPSHQVTQMGQEVILRCVPISNHLYFYWYRQILGQKVEFLVSFYNNEISEKSEIFDDQFSVERPDGSNFTLKIRSTKLEDSAMYFCASSLQGSNQPQHFGDGTRLSIL.

The chain carries TRBV11-3 and TRBJ2-1, with 9 positions matching TRBD1. Germline loops: CDR1 SGHNT, CDR2 YENEEA. The CDR3 covers 16 residues. The V segment lost 2 bases and the J segment 6 bases; nucleotides outside the gene matches: 8. CDR3 loop: CASSLTPGQGINEQFF. For the CDR3, the DNA is TGTGCCAGCAGCTTAACCCCGGGACAGGGCATCAATGAGCAGTTCTTC.

The chain has TRBV7-3 and TRBJ2-3; 10 bases are shared with TRBD2. Trimming at V came to 2 bases and at J to 3 bases, leaving 2 bases not matched to a gene. CDR3 length equals 15 residues. CDR1 SGHTA and CDR2 FQGTGA come from the germline V gene. CDR3 sequence reads: CASSLSSGSTDTQYF. For the CDR3, the DNA is TGTGCCAGCAGCTTATCTAGCGGGAGTACAGATACGCAGTATTTT.

This rearrangement joins TRBV6-5 to TRBJ1-2; 10 bases align to TRBD1. The CDR3 is made up of 15 amino acids. CDR1 is MNHEY and CDR2 is SVGAGI in the germline V gene. V dropped 5 bases and J dropped 4; count of bases not matched to a gene: 7. This CDR3 is CASSQPGTGAYGYTF. CDR3 nucleotide sequence: TGTGCCAGCAGTCAGCCTGGGACAGGGGCCTATGGCTACACCTTC.

As concerns this clone: At the DNA level, this CDR3 is encoded by other sequences in the same sample as well. The rearrangement links TRBV2 to TRBJ1-1; possible D gene TRBD1, 5 bases. This CDR3 has 14 amino acids. The V end lost 6 bases, the J end lost 0 bases, and 11 bases lay between the germline ends. Per the germline V gene, CDR1 is SNHLY and CDR2 is FYNNEI. CDR3 nucleotide sequence: TGTGCCAGCAGCGTGGGGCAGTTGAACACTGAAGCTTTCTTT. Its protein product is CASSVGQLNTEAFF.

In nucleotides, the CDR3 is TGTGCCAGTAGACTACAGGGAATGAACACTGAAGCTTTCTTT. Its protein is CASRLQGMNTEAFF. The rearrangement joins TRBV19 to TRBJ1-1; possible D gene TRBD1, 6 bases. V lost 6 bases, J lost 0 bases, and 11 bases lay in between. CDR1 is LNHDA and CDR2 is SQIVND in the germline V gene (reference sequence). The CDR3 has 14 amino acids.

There are a few counts of this clone. J is TRBJ2-7 and V is TRBV9; TRBD1 matches at 11 bases. Germline CDR1 SGDLS, CDR2 YYNGEE. This CDR3 contains 15 residues. With V trimmed by 2 bases and J by 2 bases, 3 bases remained unmatched. CDR3 protein: CASSVGTGGPYEQYF. The CDR3 DNA reads as TGTGCCAGCAGCGTGGGGACAGGGGGTCCCTACGAGCAGTACTTC.

The gene calls are TRBV7-2 and TRBJ1-1; weak D call: TRBD1 (6 bases). V lost 3 bases and J lost 3, with 14 bases in between. Germline assignment: CDR1 SGHTA and CDR2 FQGNSA. CDR3 size: 15 residues. CDR3 coding DNA: TGTGCCAGCAGCTTTGGCCCAGGGGTGGACACTGAAGCTTTCTTT. Its translation is CASSFGPGVDTEAFF.

The gene calls are TRBV11-2 and TRBJ1-4; possibly TRBD1 for D (5 bases). The CDR3 length is 14 residues. Germline V gene sequence: CDR1 SGHAT, CDR2 FQNNGV. V was trimmed by 5 bases and J by 8 bases, leaving 15 bases between them. CDR3 region: CASSPPRVTEKLFF. Here the CDR3 DNA reads TGTGCCAGCAGCCCCCCCAGGGTTACCGAAAAACTGTTTTTT.

The rearrangement joins TRBV3-1 (or the pseudogene TRBV3-2) to TRBJ2-1, with 13 bases fitting TRBD2. The CDR3 contains 14 residues. The J segment lost 16 bases and the V segment lost 4 bases, leaving 10 bases of the junction unmatched. The germline V gene has CDR1 LGHDT and CDR2 YNNKEL (reference sequence). This CDR3 reads CASSLRTSGSPSFF. The CDR3, as DNA: TGTGCCAGCAGCCTCAGGACTAGCGGGAGTCCTAGCTTCTTC.

This rearrangement joins TRBV7-8 to TRBJ2-3; TRBD1 aligns across 8 bases. J was trimmed by 7 bases and V by 2 bases; bases with no gene match: 8. Per germline, CDR1 SGHVS and CDR2 FQNEAQ. The CDR3 consists of 15 residues. The CDR3 spells CASSLLQGVGNTQYF. DNA for the CDR3: TGTGCCAGCAGCTTACTACAGGGGGTAGGGAATACGCAGTATTTT.

CDR3 DNA: TGTGCCAGCAGCAACGTGGGTAGCGGGACCCAAGAGACCCAGTACTTC. It codes for CASSNVGSGTQETQYF. The V gene is TRBV28, the J gene TRBJ2-5; the match to TRBD2 covers 8 bases. The CDR3 contains 16 residues. V shed 6 bases, J shed 1 base, and the junction held 10 bases outside the gene matches. The germline gives CDR1 MDHEN, CDR2 SYDVKM.

The gene calls are TRBV19 and TRBJ2-1; 8 bases are a match to TRBD2. This CDR3 comprises 15 residues. CDR1 LNHDA and CDR2 SQIVND come from the germline V gene (reference sequence). Trimming removed 3 bases from V and 5 bases from J; junction bases left unmatched: 6. This chain's CDR3 is CASSMTSGGHNEQFF. In DNA, the CDR3 is TGTGCCAGTAGTATGACGAGCGGGGGCCACAATGAGCAGTTCTTC.

This chain connects TRBV5-1 to TRBJ2-2; 9 bases map to TRBD2. Germline CDR1 is SGHRS and CDR2 is YFSETQ. Trimming took 0 bases from V and 1 from J; bases not matched to a gene: 1. This CDR3 region has 16 residues. CDR3 sequence: CASSLAAGGNTGELFF. The CDR3 DNA sequence: TGCGCCAGCAGCTTGGCAGCGGGGGGGAACACCGGGGAGCTGTTTTTT.

The J gene is TRBJ1-5, the V gene TRBV19; 7 positions match TRBD1. The junction had 4 bases not matched to a gene; V was cut back by 4 bases and J by 7 bases. CDR1 and CDR2 from the germline V gene are LNHDA and SQIVND (reference sequence). The CDR3 has 13 residues. The CDR3 DNA reads TGTGCCAGTAGTAACCGACAGGGCCAGCCCCAGCATTTT. This sequence encodes CASSNRQGQPQHF.

The J gene is TRBJ2-3, the V gene TRBV9; 7 positions match TRBD1. V was pared by 4 bases and J by 3 bases, with 5 bases of the junction left unmatched. Germline CDR1 is SGDLS and CDR2 is YYNGEE. CDR3 length equals 14 residues. The CDR3 region has the DNA TGTGCCAGCAGCCCCCCCAGGGGGACAGATACGCAGTATTTT. This translates into CASSPPRGTDTQYF.

The chain has TRBV10-3 and TRBJ2-7; D might be TRBD2 (6 bases). The CDR3 sequence is 12 residues long. V was trimmed by 9 bases and J by 5 bases, leaving 14 bases between them. Per the germline V gene, CDR1 is ENHRY and CDR2 is SYGVKD. CDR3 sequence: CAISTGSHEQYF. CDR3 coding DNA: TGTGCCATTTCCACCGGGAGCCACGAGCAGTACTTC.

This clone was picked up one time. This sequence joins TRBV7-2 and TRBJ1-5, with TRBD1 matching over 9 bases. The junction had 4 bases not matched to a gene; V was cut back by 0 bases and J by 7 bases. Germline CDR1 is SGHTA and CDR2 is FQGNSA. CDR3 length: 15 amino acids. As DNA, the CDR3 is TGTGCCAGCAGCTTAGCCGGGACAGGGAGACAGCCCCAGCATTTT. This sequence encodes CASSLAGTGRQPQHF.

V is TRBV10-3 and J is TRBJ2-7; TRBD1 agrees at 10 bases. From germline, CDR1 is ENHRY and CDR2 SYGVKD. CDR3 length: 14 residues. V lost 4 bases to trimming and J lost 4 bases; unmatched junction nucleotides: 4. The chain's CDR3 is CAISADRGPYEQYF. Written as DNA, the CDR3 is TGTGCCATCAGTGCCGACAGGGGGCCGTACGAGCAGTACTTC.

This clone was observed a single time. V gene TRBV18 combines with J gene TRBJ2-3, with 10 bases aligning to TRBD2. There are 16 residues in the CDR3. CDR1 and CDR2 from the germline V gene are KGHSH and LQKENI. The V gene end was trimmed by 3 bases and the J gene end by 3 bases; junction bases not matched to a gene: 6. CDR3 region: CASSPWTSGGTDTQYF. The DNA for the CDR3 is TGTGCCAGCTCACCTTGGACTAGCGGTGGGACAGATACGCAGTATTTT.

The V and J genes are TRBV7-2 and TRBJ2-7; D gene unclear. CDR3 size: 15 residues. Germline CDR1 SGHTA, CDR2 FQGNSA. The V end was cut by 1 base, the J end by 2 bases, with 12 bases between. CDR3 in amino acids: CASSLGLAVTYEQYF. The CDR3 nucleotides are TGTGCCAGCAGCTTAGGCCTGGCAGTTACCTACGAGCAGTACTTC.

The chain recombines TRBV28 with TRBJ1-5, with D perhaps TRBD1 (6 bases). V lost 6 bases and J 2 bases, leaving 14 bases between the germline ends. Germline lookup yields CDR1 MDHEN and CDR2 SYDVKM. The CDR3 extends over 15 amino acids. The DNA for the CDR3 is TGTGCCAGCAGAATACAGGGCTCTGGCAATCAGCCCCAGCATTTT. Amino acids: CASRIQGSGNQPQHF.

The chain recombines TRBV5-1 with TRBJ1-2; D perhaps matches TRBD1 (5 bases). Germline assignment: CDR1 SGHRS and CDR2 YFSETQ. V shed 2 bases and J shed 3 bases, with 8 bases lying between them. The length of the CDR3 is 13 residues. The CDR3 here is CASSLQDHYGYTF. The CDR3 nucleotides read TGCGCCAGCAGCTTACAGGACCACTATGGCTACACCTTC.